This T cell receptor beta chain is drawn from a study of shared clonotypes between healthy human individuals (dated by TCRdb to the early 2020s). For context, the study as a whole: The cohort included a few men and a couple of women between 18 and 49 years of age. Blood TCR repertoires of a handful of healthy adults were deeply sequenced to estimate repertoire size and the extent of clonotype sharing between individuals. To increase sequencing depth and limit assay-specific biases, TCR repertoire library preparation and sequencing were carried out by different laboratories using diverse techniques. Between about 0.85 and 9.5 billion PBMCs per donor were obtained by leukapheresis.

What the authors observed across the whole study: Only blood was sampled, and tissue TCR repertoires likely differ from those in blood. The small number of donors limited the genetic and exposure-history diversity represented. Pairwise subsampling indicated that sequencing depth was expected to affect the degree of clonotype sharing among donors.

From the cysteine up to the phenylalanine, the CDR3 has a length of 16 residues. CDR3 DNA is the only sequence kept; it has 48 bases, read in frame from the first base. The germline V gene gives CDR1 as SGDLS and CDR2 as YYNGEE. V loses 3 bases at its end and J loses 1 base; junction bases beyond the gene matches: 8. Using the deep immunoSEQ assay, TCR CDR3 regions were amplified from genomic DNA by multiplex PCR. For each cell subset, the extracted genomic DNA was distributed evenly across all wells of several immunoSEQ 96-well plates, and each plate served as one replicate. For unsorted PBMC, each replicate PCR was loaded with roughly 330 ng genomic DNA, equivalent to roughly 31,000 T cell genomes. Ten immunoSEQ deep assay plates were used to sequence unsorted PBMC genomic DNA. Purified libraries were quantified with a Qubit 3.0 fluorometer, sized on a Bioanalyzer 2100, and re-quantified with the KAPA Library Quantification kit. Each immunoSEQ 96-well plate was sequenced on its own single-read 150-cycle Illumina NextSeq 550 flow cell. Under the source paper's analysis protocol: Because the immunoSEQ output included only junctional sequences and no quality scores, the filtering could not be the same as the filtering used for full-length reads. Sequences were annotated with PyIR, a Python wrapper for IgBLAST v1.9, and V/J genes and CDR3 were assigned using IMGT germline references. Reads were filtered out if the reads had weak V/J assignments (E-value above 1e-6), no CDR3, stop codons, out-of-frame junctions, or ambiguous translated residues. V3J clonotypes were defined as sequences sharing an identical inferred V gene, J gene, and CDR3 amino acid sequence. Percentage overlap between repertoires was calculated by dividing the number of shared unique clonotypes by the size of the smaller repertoire. Three approaches were used to assess repertoire richness: RTK rarefaction, the Chao1 estimator, and Recon v2.1 estimates of unobserved clonotypes. Held by TCRdb, this immuneACCESS table contains in-frame sequences only and omits some clones. Under half of the omission traces to an unresolved V gene where checked; the cause of the rest is unknown. V, J and clone size derive from that table, while D and trimming were established from the DNA sequence. The sample includes about 470,000 clones, with about 76% observed a single time. The biggest ten clones account for about 13% of the sample.

Donors were healthy HIV-negative adults with no recently reported acute infections or vaccinations. Every donor was a Caucasian adult residing in Nashville, Tennessee, USA. For unsorted samples, about 90 million PBMCs were counted and genomic DNA was extracted with the QIAamp DNA Blood Mini kit. Blood was obtained by leukapheresis, after which PBMCs were separated by Ficoll-Histopaque density gradient centrifugation and cryopreserved in liquid nitrogen vapor phase. Note on this clone: Its antigen is unknown. Base qualities are not recorded, but no much larger clone differs from it by a single base.

This chain joins TRBV9 to TRBJ2-3, with 7 bases matching TRBD2. The receptor's source is a woman aged 40 to 50 in good health. Some clones in this sample may be carry-over from other donors' samples. Sequenced input: PBMCs. In nucleotides, the sequence is TGTGCCAGCAGCGCTCAGCGGGACCAAGGCACAGATACGCAGTATTTT. Its protein reads: CASSAQRDQGTDTQYF.